This record concerns one T cell receptor beta chain sequence. Its antigen is still unknown. Germline values: CDR1 SGHVS, CDR2 FNYEAQ. The CDR3 length is 15 residues. V was clipped by 4 bases and J by 0 bases, with 10 bases between them. These data originate in a study of T cell responses to AZD1222 COVID-19 vaccine. Overall study findings and caveats: Donors were chiefly white British, with a greater number of females, and clonal diversity was perhaps underestimated. Breadth and depth of Spike-specific TCRs rose after two AZD1222 doses.

Only in-frame clones appear in the TCRdb table, and some are missing; sequencing was by immunoSEQ multiplex PCR. The table includes under 200,000 clones, about 88% detected once. The sequenced sample was peripheral blood, obtained on day 0 of AZD1222 vaccination. The receptor's source is an adult in good health. The chain combines TRBV7-6 with TRBJ1-3; D ambiguous. The CDR3 coding sequence is TGTGCCAGCAGCTCCGACATCGTCTCTGGAAACACCATATATTTT. Its translation is CASSSDIVSGNTIYF.